The T cell receptor beta chain under discussion was sequenced for a study of OX40 agonist ivuxolimab in advanced cancers. Sequenced by immunoSEQ multiplex PCR; TCRdb stores in-frame clones only, minus some. There are about 64,000 clones in the sample; roughly 86% occur only once, and approximately 9.8% lies in the top ten. CDR1 and CDR2 from the germline V gene are SGHNT and YENEEA. There are 13 residues in the CDR3. V was clipped by 5 bases and J by 9 bases, with 17 bases between them. The chain has TRBV11-3 and TRBJ2-7; TRBD1 or TRBD2 may be the D gene (6 bases each). The sequenced sample was CD4+ or CD8+ T cells sorted from blood, obtained in a trial of the OX40 agonist ivuxolimab. The receptor comes from an adult with an advanced solid tumor such as melanoma, head and neck, liver or kidney cancer. CDR3 bases: TGTGCCAGCAGCCCCGCCCTGGGGGGCGGGCAGTACTTC. This encodes CASSPALGGGQYF.